The 27 T cell receptor beta chains reported below all come from one sample, sequenced in a study of chemoradiotherapy in HPV16-positive cancers. Sequencing was performed with immunoSEQ multiplex PCR; in TCRdb, only in-frame clones are kept and a portion is missing. The sample comprises about 7,000 clones, 60% to 80% of which are singletons, and approximately 3.6% rests with the top ten. The sample was collected from a patient who underwent chemoradiotherapy. These receptors were taken from a human donor with HPV-associated anogenital cancer.

The sample holds a few counts of this clone. V gene TRBV18 combines with J gene TRBJ2-7, with TRBD1 identical over 9 bases. The CDR3 runs 15 residues. V dropped 5 bases and J dropped 0; count of bases not matched to a gene: 5. Germline CDR1 and CDR2: KGHSH and LQKENI. CDR3 nucleotide sequence: TGTGCCAGCTCAACCCGACAGGGGGACTCCTACGAGCAGTACTTC. Protein product: CASSTRQGDSYEQYF. Based on the CDR3 plus reference TRBV18 and TRBJ2-7, the full variable domain is NAGVMQNPRHLVRRRGQEARLRCSPMKGHSHVYWYRQLPEEGLKFMVYLQKENIIDESGMPKERFSAEFPKEGPSILRIQQVVRGDSAAYFCASSTRQGDSYEQYFGPGTRLTVT.

V and J are TRBV7-9 and TRBJ1-3; no firm D call. V gave up 6 bases and J gave up 0 bases, with 12 bases separating them. The CDR3 is made up of 15 amino acids. CDR1 is SEHNR and CDR2 is FQNEAQ in the germline V gene (reference sequence). The CDR3 DNA reads as TGTGCCAGCAGGATTGACACTTCCTCTGGAAACACCATATATTTT. Translated, it gives CASRIDTSSGNTIYF.

CDR3 nucleotides: TGTGCCTGGAGTGTAGGGACAGGGACTTCCTACGAGCAGTACTTC. Translated: CAWSVGTGTSYEQYF. The gene calls are TRBV30 and TRBJ2-7, with 9 bases that match TRBD1. After removal of 0 bases from V and 1 base from J, the junction contained 4 bases not matched to a gene. The CDR3 extends over 15 amino acids. CDR1 and CDR2 (germline): GTSNPN, SVGIG (reference sequence).

This clone was recorded only once. The chain combines TRBV30 with TRBJ2-7; 7 nucleotides match TRBD1. Germline trimming cut 0 bases from V and 0 bases from J; bases unmatched to any gene: 8. Germline loops: CDR1 GTSNPN, CDR2 SVGIG (reference sequence). This CDR3 is 16 amino acids long. CDR3 sequence: CAWSVSWTGPSYEQYF. CDR3 sequence (DNA): TGTGCCTGGAGTGTCTCCTGGACAGGACCCTCCTACGAGCAGTACTTC.

The gene calls are TRBV30 and TRBJ2-6; 10 nucleotides agree with TRBD1. Looked up from germline, CDR1 is GTSNPN and CDR2 is SVGIG (reference sequence). The ends lost 3 bases at V and 3 bases at J; junction bases unmatched: 8. CDR3 length equals 17 residues. DNA of the CDR3: TGTGCCTGGAGGAGAAGGACAGGGGGTGGTGGGGCCAACGTCCTGACTTTC. As protein: CAWRRRTGGGGANVLTF.

The chain has TRBV7-9 and TRBJ2-7; D gene ambiguous. Trimming removed 2 bases from V and 0 bases from J, with 11 bases in between. CDR1 is SEHNR and CDR2 is FQNEAQ in the germline V gene (reference sequence). This CDR3 is 15 amino acids long. CDR3 sequence reads: CASSLSSVFSYEQYF. The DNA for the CDR3 is TGTGCCAGCAGCTTATCTTCGGTTTTCTCCTACGAGCAGTACTTC. The full variable domain, rest sourced from reference TRBV7-9 and TRBJ2-7, is DTGVSQNPRHKITKRGQNVTFRCDPISEHNRLYWYRQTLGQGPEFLTYFQNEAQLEKSRLLSDRFSAERPKGSFSTLEIQRTEQGDSAMYLCASSLSSVFSYEQYFGPGTRLTVT.

The gene calls are TRBV6-1 and TRBJ2-7, with no clear D. Trimming pared 1 base from V and 0 bases from J, leaving 10 bases between. Germline V gene lookup returns CDR1 MNHNS and CDR2 SASEGT. The CDR3 totals 15 residues. The CDR3, as DNA: TGTGCCAGCAGTGAAGTGGCAGGTAACTCCTACGAGCAGTACTTC. Translating gives CASSEVAGNSYEQYF.

The DNA of the CDR3 is TGTGCCAGCAGTGGACGGTCATGGGGGCGCCCTGGGGCCAACGTCCTGACTTTC. This translates into CASSGRSWGRPGANVLTF. V usage is TRBV6-1 and J usage is TRBJ2-6, with D possibly being TRBD1 (6 bases). V dropped 4 bases and J dropped 2 bases, with 18 bases sitting between them. Germline-derived CDR1 and CDR2 are MNHNS and SASEGT. This CDR3 has 18 amino acids.

V usage is TRBV5-1 and J usage is TRBJ2-6; D gene unclear. V was pared by 0 bases and J by 0 bases, with 10 bases between. The CDR3 spans 17 residues. Germline CDR1 SGHRS, CDR2 YFSETQ. The chain's CDR3 is CASSLGGGPSGANVLTF. The CDR3 DNA is TGCGCCAGCAGCTTGGGGGGTGGACCCTCTGGGGCCAACGTCCTGACTTTC.

The chain links TRBV9 to TRBJ1-2, with D uncertain. CDR3 length: 14 residues. V was clipped by 4 bases and J by 4 bases, with 14 bases between them. CDR1 is SGDLS, CDR2 YYNGEE, per germline. The CDR3 nucleotides read TGTGCCAGCAGCACTTCGGGAGACGGCTATGGCTACACCTTC. It specifies CASSTSGDGYGYTF.

This chain links TRBV7-9 with TRBJ1-6; no definite D call. The germline gives CDR1 SEHNR, CDR2 FQNEAQ (reference sequence). The CDR3 contains 14 residues. The ends were cut back, 1 base at V and 1 base at J, with 2 bases in the middle. In nucleotides, the CDR3 is TGTGCCAGCAGCTTAGGGTCCTATAATTCACCCCTCCACTTT. Amino acids: CASSLGSYNSPLHF.

The rearrangement links TRBV28 to TRBJ1-1; no firm D call. Germline lookup yields CDR1 MDHEN and CDR2 SYDVKM. Trimming took off 5 bases at V and 6 bases at J, with 22 bases between the two ends. The CDR3 sequence is 16 residues long. The CDR3 spells CASSPAPRGYSSEAFF. CDR3 nucleotides: TGTGCCAGCAGTCCCGCTCCTCGGGGATATTCTTCTGAAGCTTTCTTT.

This sequence joins TRBV18 and TRBJ2-7, with 7 bases fitting TRBD1. The V gene end was trimmed by 5 bases and the J gene end by 5 bases; junction bases not matched to a gene: 9. The germline V gene has CDR1 KGHSH and CDR2 LQKENI. The CDR3 sequence is 14 residues long. The DNA of the CDR3 is TGTGCCAGCTCATCATCGGGACAGTTCGACGAGCAGTACTTC. Encoded protein: CASSSSGQFDEQYF.

This sequence joins TRBV10-1 and TRBJ2-7; D is ambiguous. The CDR3 totals 12 residues. V shed 2 bases and J shed 0 bases, with 2 bases lying between them. Germline V gives CDR1 WNHNN, CDR2 SYGVQD (reference sequence). CDR3 sequence (DNA): TGCGCCAGCAGTGAGGGCTCCTACGAGCAGTACTTC. Protein: CASSEGSYEQYF.

V and J are TRBV6-1 and TRBJ1-3, with 7 bases lining up with TRBD1. V shed 4 bases and J 3 bases; nucleotides not matched to a gene: 9. The CDR3 contains 16 residues. Looked up from germline, CDR1 is MNHNS and CDR2 is SASEGT. Written as DNA, the CDR3 is TGTGCCAGCAGTGCGAAGGGGGCTGGAAGTGGAAACACCATATATTTT. It yields the protein CASSAKGAGSGNTIYF.

The J gene is TRBJ1-1, the V gene TRBV11-3; D not resolved. The CDR3 spans 12 residues. V lost 6 bases and J 5 bases, leaving 10 bases between the germline ends. The germline CDR1 and CDR2 sequences are SGHNT and YENEEA. In nucleotides, the CDR3 is TGTGCCAGCAGTGTGTTGGAAACTGAAGCTTTCTTT. Protein product: CASSVLETEAFF.

This rearrangement joins TRBV4-2 to TRBJ1-5, with D possibly TRBD1 on 5 matching bases. With 2 bases removed from V and 6 bases from J, the gap between germline ends came to 14 bases. CDR1 is LGHNA, CDR2 YNFKEQ, per germline. This CDR3 spans 15 amino acids. The CDR3 nucleotides read TGTGCCAGCAGCCAAAGGGGAGAGGGCGGTCAGCCCCAGCATTTT. Translation gives CASSQRGEGGQPQHF.

This rearrangement joins TRBV6-4 to TRBJ1-1, with D possibly TRBD1 on 5 matching bases. The CDR3 sequence is 13 residues long. Trimming left V 0 bases short and J 5 bases short, with 7 bases between. Germline V gene lookup returns CDR1 MRHNA and CDR2 SNTAGT. DNA for the CDR3: TGTGCCAGCAGTGACTCAGGGGAAACTGAAGCTTTCTTT. It yields the protein CASSDSGETEAFF.

V gene TRBV6-1 combines with J gene TRBJ1-5, with D unresolved. CDR1 MNHNS and CDR2 SASEGT come from the germline V gene. There are 15 residues in the CDR3. Between the trimmed V and J ends, which lost 3 bases and 1 base, there was a span of 10 bases. Written as DNA, the CDR3 is TGTGCCAGCAGTGATTGGGTGGGGAGCAATCAGCCCCAGCATTTT. As protein: CASSDWVGSNQPQHF.

This sequence joins TRBV9 and TRBJ1-4; no definite D call. There are 14 residues in the CDR3. The germline V gene encodes CDR1 SGDLS and CDR2 YYNGEE. V lost 6 bases to trimming and J lost 6 bases, with 15 bases between them. CDR3 nucleotide sequence: TGTGCCAGCACCCGGACTCTAACCGATGAAAAACTGTTTTTT. Encoded protein: CASTRTLTDEKLFF. The full variable domain, in which reference TRBV9 and TRBJ1-4 provide the parts outside the CDR3, is DSGVTQTPKHLITATGQRVTLRCSPRSGDLSVYWYQQSLDQGLQFLIQYYNGEERAKGNILERFSAQQFPDLHSELNLSSLELGDSALYFCASTRTLTDEKLFFGSGTQLSVL.

In this sample, this clone turned up once. The chain carries TRBV20-1 and TRBJ2-7; no definite D call. V gave up 5 bases and J gave up 3 bases, with 8 bases separating them. Germline CDR1 and CDR2: DFQATT and SNEGSKA (reference sequence). CDR3 length: 11 amino acids. Here the CDR3 DNA reads TGCAGTGCTGGGGTCAACTACGAGCAGTACTTC. This encodes CSAGVNYEQYF.

This clone showed up just a few times. As DNA, the CDR3 is TGTGCCAGCAGTGAAGGGGTCGGGACGGACGTTTTCCGGGAGCTGTTTTTT. Amino acids: CASSEGVGTDVFRELFF. This sequence joins TRBV6-1 and TRBJ2-2; either TRBD1 or TRBD2 may fit D (5 bases each). The CDR3 spans 17 residues. Germline CDR1 is MNHNS and CDR2 is SASEGT. Trimming stripped 1 base from V and 9 bases from J, with 21 bases between.

V is TRBV28 and J is TRBJ1-2, with D unresolved. Trimming stripped 4 bases from V and 0 bases from J, with 9 bases between. The CDR3 covers 14 residues. Looked up from germline, CDR1 is MDHEN and CDR2 is SYDVKM. CDR3 bases: TGTGCCAGCAGTTCCGTGACTTCTAACTATGGCTACACCTTC. This encodes CASSSVTSNYGYTF.

The chain employs TRBV9 and TRBJ2-2; 7 bases map to TRBD1. The CDR3 contains 15 residues. CDR1 and CDR2 (germline): SGDLS, YYNGEE. Germline trimming cut 7 bases from V and 6 bases from J; bases unmatched to any gene: 12. The DNA of the CDR3 is TGTGCCAGCGCAAAAAACAGGGGAGAGGCCGGGGAGCTGTTTTTT. Translating it yields CASAKNRGEAGELFF.

Here the CDR3 reads CASSIKLRAGMANTGELFF. Here the CDR3 DNA reads TGTGCCAGTAGTATAAAGCTCAGAGCCGGGATGGCGAACACCGGGGAGCTGTTTTTT. The chain carries TRBV19 and TRBJ2-2; perhaps TRBD2 as D (5 bases). The CDR3 loop spans 19 amino acids. Deletions cut 2 bases from V and 0 bases from J, with 19 bases between. From germline, CDR1 is LNHDA and CDR2 SQIVND (reference sequence).

The chain couples TRBV29-1 to TRBJ1-2; D may be TRBD1 (5 bases). The germline CDR1 and CDR2 sequences are SQVTM and ANQGSEA. The CDR3 loop spans 14 amino acids. The ends were cut back, 2 bases at V and 4 bases at J, with 14 bases in the middle. The chain's CDR3 is CSVEFVGGGYGYTF. The CDR3 nucleotides read TGCAGCGTTGAATTTGTGGGCGGGGGCTATGGCTACACCTTC. Full variable domain (missing parts from reference TRBV29-1 and TRBJ1-2): SAVISQKPSRDICQRGTSLTIQCQVDSQVTMMFWYRQQPGQSLTLIATANQGSEATYESGFVIDKFPISRPNLTFSTLTVSNMSPEDSSIYLCSVEFVGGGYGYTFGSGTRLTVV.

The gene calls are TRBV28 and TRBJ2-7; TRBD2 matches 11 bases. The CDR3 contains 14 residues. CDR1 is MDHEN, CDR2 SYDVKM, per germline. V was pared by 6 bases and J by 4 bases, with 5 bases of the junction left unmatched. CDR3 in DNA: TGTGCCAGCAGAAAACTAGCGGGAGTTTACGAGCAGTACTTC. Translating it yields CASRKLAGVYEQYF.